One T cell receptor (beta chain) is described in this entry. This specimen comes from a study of technical replicates of blood from a few donors. The V segment lost 6 bases and the J segment 4 bases; nucleotides outside the gene matches: 14. The germline V gene has CDR1 KGHSH and CDR2 LQKENI. The CDR3 covers 19 residues. Libraries were prepared by immunoSEQ multiplex PCR; TCRdb keeps only in-frame clonotypes and omits some of them. The table shows around 95,000 clones, with 94% occurring only once. The specimen was T cells isolated from PBMCs. The TCR was taken from a human donor in good health. V and J are TRBV18 and TRBJ2-5, with 16 bases matching TRBD2. Here the CDR3 reads CASSTSGLAGGDTPETQYF. CDR3 DNA: TGTGCCAGCTCTACCTCGGGACTAGCGGGAGGGGACACCCCAGAGACCCAGTACTTC.